The T cell receptor beta chain under discussion was sequenced for a study of CD8+ T cells in alopecia areata. Study conclusions and caveats: Among patients, TCR sharing was less clear than in mice, a difference possibly due in part to HLA diversity in the patient population. Lesional scalp displayed greater clonality than normal scalp, most notably in alopecia totalis/universalis.

The V gene's germline CDR1 is MNHEY and CDR2 SVGAGI. After removal of 6 bases from V and 2 bases from J, the junction contained 4 bases not matched to a gene. This CDR3 has 14 residues. Extracted from the samples, RNA was reverse transcribed into cDNA to serve as the sequencing template. Sequencing was performed with immunoSEQ multiplex PCR; in TCRdb, only in-frame clones are kept and a portion is missing. Here the sample spans about 82,000 clones, roughly 51% being singletons. Concerning this clone itself: What it binds is not known.

This sequence originates from a human donor with alopecia areata. The chain recombines TRBV6-5 with TRBJ2-7, with 10 bases lining up with TRBD1. Sequencing used NKG2D-high CD8+ T cells sorted from blood. The CDR3 is CASRTGTGAYEQYF. CDR3 in DNA: TGTGCCAGCAGGACCGGGACAGGGGCCTACGAGCAGTACTTC.